These 9 T cell receptor beta chains share one sample of origin, sequenced in a study of long-term antiretroviral therapy in people with HIV. Runs used v3.0 of the immunoSEQ assay and were done at survey level. Clones were read by immunoSEQ multiplex PCR, and TCRdb kept only the in-frame ones, dropping some. Among tens of thousands of clones listed, roughly 87% were seen once. The sample was unsorted PBMCs, taken 1 year after starting antiretroviral therapy. These receptors came from a man between 18 and 35 years old with HIV.

This chain links TRBV4-1 with TRBJ1-2, with 8 bases fitting TRBD1. Germline CDR1 MGHRA, CDR2 YSYEKL. J gave up 10 bases and V 0 bases, and 7 bases lay outside the gene matches. CDR3 length: 14 amino acids. The CDR3 DNA sequence: TGCGCCAGCAGCCAAGAAATCCGGGACAGGATCTACACCTTC. Translating gives CASSQEIRDRIYTF.

The gene calls are TRBV29-1 and TRBJ1-2; 10 bases align to TRBD1. Germline-derived CDR1 and CDR2 are SQVTM and ANQGSEA. The CDR3 consists of 15 residues. The V gene end was trimmed by 6 bases and the J gene end by 8 bases; junction bases not matched to a gene: 15. CDR3 in amino acids: CSVKPLLGTGDGYTF. The DNA of the CDR3 is TGCAGCGTCAAACCTCTTTTAGGGACAGGGGACGGCTACACCTTC.

This chain uses TRBV4-3 with TRBJ2-2; 7 bases agree with TRBD2. V was pared by 3 bases and J by 4 bases, with 8 bases of the junction left unmatched. Germline assignment: CDR1 LGHNA and CDR2 YSLEER. The CDR3 length is 16 residues. The CDR3 protein is CASSQELAAGTGELFF. The CDR3 DNA follows: TGCGCCAGCAGCCAGGAGCTAGCGGCGGGCACCGGGGAGCTGTTTTTT.

V usage is TRBV14 and J usage is TRBJ2-7; a possible D gene is TRBD2 (6 bases). Germline V lookup: CDR1 SGHDN, CDR2 FVKESK. The CDR3 is 15 residues long. V shed 4 bases and J shed 3 bases, with 16 bases lying between them. Here the CDR3 reads CASSPGLGPFYEQYF. CDR3 sequence (DNA): TGTGCCAGCAGCCCGGGACTTGGCCCGTTCTACGAGCAGTACTTC.

The chain has TRBV5-6 and TRBJ2-5; D is unclear. This CDR3 is 14 amino acids long. CDR1 is SGHDT and CDR2 is YYEEEE in the germline V gene. The V end lost 0 bases, the J end lost 0 bases, and 6 bases lay between the germline ends. In nucleotides, the CDR3 is TGTGCCAGCAGCTTGGGAGCCAACCAAGAGACCCAGTACTTC. It codes for CASSLGANQETQYF.

The genes are TRBV27 and TRBJ1-1; 7 positions agree with TRBD1. CDR1 MNHEY and CDR2 SMNVEV come from the germline V gene (reference sequence). Trimming took 4 bases from V and 1 from J; bases not matched to a gene: 6. The CDR3 spans 15 residues. The CDR3 sequence is CASSSWTGPNTEAFF. The DNA for the CDR3 is TGTGCCAGCAGTTCCTGGACAGGCCCGAACACTGAAGCTTTCTTT.

This rearrangement joins TRBV6-6 to TRBJ2-7, with D perhaps assigned TRBD1 or TRBD2 (5 bases each). CDR1 is MNHNY, CDR2 SVGAGI, per germline (reference sequence). V was cut by 3 bases and J by 3 bases, with 18 bases left in between. The length of the CDR3 is 16 residues. The CDR3 DNA is TGTGCCAGCAGTTATCCCCCGGGACCGACATTCTACGAGCAGTACTTC. Translation: CASSYPPGPTFYEQYF.

The chain uses TRBV4-1 and TRBJ2-1; D possibly corresponds to TRBD2 (5 bases). The germline V gene encodes CDR1 MGHRA and CDR2 YSYEKL. V dropped 4 bases and J dropped 5 bases, with 12 bases sitting between them. The CDR3 is made up of 14 amino acids. CDR3 nucleotide sequence: TGCGCCAGCAGCCGAGTTGTCGGGAACAATGAGCAGTTCTTC. This translates into CASSRVVGNNEQFF.

This rearrangement joins TRBV9 to TRBJ2-7; a possible D gene is TRBD2 (6 bases). Germline V gives CDR1 SGDLS, CDR2 YYNGEE. Trimming removed 0 bases from V and 0 bases from J, with 7 bases in between. The CDR3 contains 14 residues. The DNA of the CDR3 is TGTGCCAGCAGCGTAGGCGGGAACTCCTACGAGCAGTACTTC. It translates to CASSVGGNSYEQYF.